The subject of this entry is one T cell receptor (beta chain). Among Cohort 3 donors, those recovered had two negative PCRs, clearance, or symptom resolution. The protocol was immunoSEQ multiplex PCR, while the TCRdb copy is restricted to in-frame clones and leaves out a portion. The table includes about 270,000 clones, about 88% detected once. This specimen belongs to a study of blood T cell repertoires in COVID-19. For the study at large: Specimens from acute and convalescent COVID-19 originated in the United States, Italy and Spain. In each case, the material was cDNA or gDNA derived from T cells, B-cell-depleted T cells, or PBMCs.

Unmatched junction bases numbered 10, after V lost 6 bases and J lost 1 base. Germline V gives CDR1 MDHEN, CDR2 SYDVKM. The CDR3 spans 17 residues. This receptor was identified in a woman in her forties or fifties who had recovered from COVID-19. Sample: PBMCs or T cells enriched from blood (not recorded which). The chain uses TRBV28 and TRBJ1-5, with TRBD1 identical over 9 bases. For the CDR3, the DNA is TGTGCCAGCAGATATCTACTGGGACAGGGAAGCAATCAGCCCCAGCATTTT. Translated: CASRYLLGQGSNQPQHF.